What follows describes a single TCR beta chain. The antigen is unknown. V was pared by 3 bases and J by 4 bases, with 9 bases between. Germline V lookup: CDR1 MNHNY, CDR2 SVGAGI (reference sequence). The CDR3 sequence is 13 residues long. These data belong to a study of beta chain features in type 1 diabetes. As for the study in general: All samples combined gave roughly 110,000,000 sorted cells for examination. The study, taken as a whole, reports: Among patients with Type 1 diabetes, TCRB CDR3s were moderately but significantly shorter in every one of the four CD4+ subsets.

Of the isolated RNA, all was reverse transcribed, and so the sequenced material was expressed TCRB transcripts. Assay: immunoSEQ multiplex PCR; the TCRdb copy retains only in-frame clones and omits some. This repertoire shows roughly 340,000 clones, over 10% found once; its top ten account for approximately 0.011%. It was one heparinised blood draw, averaging around 110 mL, that each donor gave. Using CD45RO/CCR7/CD25/CD127/CD95/CD27, CD4+ naive, central memory, regulatory and stem cell-like memory cells were sorted. Sorting produced populations that all topped 98% purity. This clonotype originated in a young woman with type 1 diabetes. The sequenced sample was naive CD4+ T cells from blood. The chain has TRBV6-6 and TRBJ1-2, with D hard to call. CDR3 loop: CASSYLEAYGYTF. The CDR3 nucleotides read TGTGCCAGCAGTTATCTCGAAGCCTATGGCTACACCTTC.